These 18 T cell receptor beta chains were sequenced from one sample in a study of post-analysis software for immune sequencing data. Study-wide findings and caveats: Several TRBV segments (TRBV5-6, TRBV5-1 and TRBV20-1 among them) occurred more frequently in patients than in controls.

Their antigens are not known. Unique molecular identifiers were built into the TCR beta cDNA libraries. TCRdb processed the PCR reads anew with MiXCR; each CDR3 protein has one entry. The sample includes over 700,000 distinct CDR3 sequences, 25% to 30% seen only once; the top ten take 0.5% to 0.6%. Sequenced material: blood. Receptors were obtained from a girl aged 10 to 17 with multiple sclerosis.

There are a few counts of this clonotype. V and J are TRBV6-5 and TRBJ2-1; 10 nucleotides align to TRBD2. V was pared by 6 bases and J by 2 bases, with 4 bases of the junction left unmatched. The CDR3 contains 15 residues. Germline V gives CDR1 MNHEY, CDR2 SVGAGI. This chain's CDR3 is CASRPAGGAYNEQFF. CDR3 in DNA: TGTGCCAGCAGGCCAGCGGGAGGGGCCTACAATGAGCAGTTCTTC.

The J gene is TRBJ1-5, the V gene TRBV7-9; TRBD1 agrees at 11 bases. Losses at the gene ends were 5 bases for V and 1 base for J; bases not matched to a gene: 13. CDR1 is SEHNR and CDR2 is FQNEAQ in the germline V gene (reference sequence). The CDR3 spans 19 residues. The CDR3, as DNA: TGTGCCAGCAGCCTATGGACAGGGGGCCGTATAAGGAGCAATCAGCCCCAGCATTTT. Its protein is CASSLWTGGRIRSNQPQHF.

This clonotype was observed a few times. An end of the junction differs from the germline gene, which may be a read error. The chain uses TRBV10-3 and TRBJ2-1, with 7 nucleotides matching TRBD2. The germline V gene has CDR1 ENHRY and CDR2 SYGVKD. This CDR3 has 14 amino acids. Here the CDR3 DNA reads TGTGCCATCAGTGAACGACTAGCTTCCAATGAGCAGTTTTTC. It codes for CAISERLASNEQFF.

This clonotype was observed a few times. This chain connects TRBV20-1 to TRBJ1-5; TRBD1 agrees at 7 bases. After removal of 7 bases from V and 5 bases from J, the junction contained 11 bases not matched to a gene. Germline lookup yields CDR1 DFQATT and CDR2 SNEGSKA (reference sequence). This CDR3 is built from 14 residues. The CDR3 loop is CSVKEGAWDQPQHF. The CDR3 nucleotides are TGCAGTGTTAAGGAGGGGGCTTGGGATCAGCCCCAGCATTTT.

The chain carries TRBV5-8 and TRBJ1-4; D not resolved. Germline values: CDR1 SGHTS, CDR2 YDEGEE. V lost 2 bases to trimming and J lost 1 base, with 9 bases between them. This CDR3 spans 15 amino acids. CDR3 in amino acids: CASSFYSRTNEKLFF. The DNA for the CDR3 is TGTGCCAGCAGCTTCTACAGTCGAACTAATGAAAAACTGTTTTTT.

This clonotype was seen more than once but under ten times. The V and J genes are TRBV5-1 and TRBJ2-7; 8 bases agree with TRBD2. Germline V gene data show CDR1 as SGHRS and CDR2 as YFSETQ. V lost 3 bases and J lost 5; bases outside the gene matches: 16. The length of the CDR3 is 17 residues. The CDR3 protein is CASSWDPDGGARDEQYF. In nucleotides, the CDR3 is TGCGCCAGCAGCTGGGATCCCGACGGGGGGGCCAGGGACGAGCAGTACTTC.

This clonotype occurred many times. The V and J genes are TRBV7-2 and TRBJ2-7; D might be TRBD1 or TRBD2, each matching 5 bases. CDR1 is SGHTA and CDR2 is FQGNSA in the germline V gene. The CDR3 loop spans 13 amino acids. The V end was cut by 5 bases, the J end by 4 bases, with 12 bases between. The CDR3 protein is CASSRGPTYEQYF. The CDR3 coding sequence is TGTGCCAGCAGCAGGGGACCGACATACGAGCAGTACTTC.

This chain links TRBV7-2 with TRBJ2-2; D is ambiguous. This CDR3 contains 12 residues. Germline CDR1 and CDR2: SGHTA and FQGNSA. The ends were cut back, 0 bases at V and 5 bases at J, with 1 base in the middle. CDR3 nucleotides: TGTGCCAGCAGCTTAGCAACCGGGGAGCTGTTTTTT. It is translated as CASSLATGELFF.

This clonotype appeared a few times. The chain carries TRBV10-1 and TRBJ2-7, with TRBD1 identical over 7 bases. The V and J ends lost 3 bases and 2 bases, in that order; junction bases with no gene match: 7. Germline V gives CDR1 WNHNN, CDR2 SYGVQD (reference sequence). The CDR3 totals 15 residues. The CDR3 region has the DNA TGCGCCAGCAGTGAAGAGGGGGCACTACCCTACGAGCAGTACTTC. Translated, it gives CASSEEGALPYEQYF.

The gene calls are TRBV7-2 and TRBJ1-5; D unresolved. The CDR3 contains 14 residues. Germline assignment: CDR1 SGHTA and CDR2 FQGNSA. With 5 bases removed from V and 6 bases from J, the gap between germline ends came to 14 bases. The CDR3 loop is CASSPGRAPQPQHF. The CDR3 DNA reads TGTGCCAGCAGCCCGGGGAGGGCCCCTCAGCCCCAGCATTTT. The complete variable domain, with remaining parts taken from reference TRBV7-2 and TRBJ1-5, reads GAGVSQSPSNKVTEKGKDVELRCDPISGHTALYWYRQSLGQGLEFLIYFQGNSAPDKSGLPSDRFSAERTGGSVSTLTIQRTQQEDSAVYLCASSPGRAPQPQHFGDGTRLSIL.

The chain couples TRBV20-1 to TRBJ2-1, with 7 bases identical to TRBD1. Germline V gives CDR1 DFQATT, CDR2 SNEGSKA (reference sequence). Trimming at V came to 5 bases and at J to 8 bases, leaving 9 bases not matched to a gene. The CDR3 sequence is 13 residues long. The CDR3 protein is CSAGDSSADEQFF. Here the CDR3 DNA reads TGCAGTGCTGGGGACAGTTCGGCGGATGAGCAGTTCTTC.

The V and J genes are TRBV9 and TRBJ1-5; D gene uncertain. Trimming left V 3 bases short and J 4 bases short, with 8 bases between. This CDR3 spans 13 amino acids. Germline-derived CDR1 and CDR2 are SGDLS and YYNGEE. The CDR3 sequence is CASSEGTNQPQHF. The CDR3 DNA follows: TGTGCCAGCAGCGAGGGAACTAATCAGCCCCAGCATTTT.

This clonotype was seen only once. The rearrangement uses TRBV27 and TRBJ2-2, with D tentatively TRBD2 (5 bases). CDR3 length equals 16 residues. The germline CDR1 and CDR2 sequences are MNHEY and SMNVEV (reference sequence). V dropped 9 bases and J dropped 3 bases, with 20 bases sitting between them. CDR3 coding DNA: TGTGCCAGTAAGGACTCTGGGTATACGGACACCGGGGAGCTGTTTTTT. Translating it yields CASKDSGYTDTGELFF.

The gene calls are TRBV20-1 and TRBJ2-3; 7 bases line up with TRBD2. CDR1 DFQATT and CDR2 SNEGSKA come from the germline V gene (reference sequence). The length of the CDR3 is 13 residues. The CDR3 coding sequence is TGCAGGGGAGCGGGGAGGGGTGCAGATACGCAGTATTTT. Protein product: CRGAGRGADTQYF.

The chain carries TRBV2 and TRBJ1-4; D is uncertain. The CDR3 totals 14 residues. CDR1 and CDR2 from the germline V gene are SNHLY and FYNNEI. V lost 3 bases and J 5 bases, leaving 10 bases between the germline ends. The CDR3: CASSDSRRNEKLFF. The CDR3 bases are TGTGCCAGCAGTGACTCCCGAAGAAATGAAAAACTGTTTTTT.

J is TRBJ2-7 and V is TRBV12-5; the D gene is possibly TRBD2 (6 bases). V was shortened by 1 base and J by 2 bases, with 15 bases between the two germline ends. The CDR3 consists of 16 residues. Looked up from germline, CDR1 is LGHNT and CDR2 is FRNRAP. This CDR3 reads CASGLARGINTYEQYF. The CDR3 DNA is TGTGCTAGTGGTTTGGCCCGGGGGATAAATACCTACGAGCAGTACTTC.

This chain connects TRBV29-1 to TRBJ2-3; D may correspond to TRBD1 or TRBD2 (5 bases each). This CDR3 has 12 amino acids. The germline V gene encodes CDR1 SQVTM and CDR2 ANQGSEA. CDR3 nucleotides: TGCAGTGGGGGAGTTAGCACAGATACGCAGTATTTT. Its translation: CSGGVSTDTQYF.

The chain is built from TRBV20-1 and TRBJ2-7; perhaps D is TRBD1 or TRBD2 (5 bases each). The CDR3 loop spans 12 amino acids. CDR1 is DFQATT and CDR2 is SNEGSKA in the germline V gene (reference sequence). CDR3 region: CSARRDRYEQYF. The CDR3 nucleotides are TGCAGCGCGCGCCGGGACCGCTACGAGCAGTACTTC.